This entry lists 25 T cell receptor beta chains sequenced from one sample in a study of HIV-infected children after antiretroviral therapy interruption. Treatment denoted: PENTA 11 planned treatment interruption arm or continuous ART arm. A 3' RACE protocol on RNA, with unique molecular identifiers, produced the TCR library. TCRdb used MiXCR to reprocess the 3' RACE reads, holding one entry per CDR3 protein. The sample has about 89,000 distinct CDR3 sequences, 6.9% seen once. Material: CD45RA+ CD4+ T cells from PBMCs, pooled from several time points, obtained from a donor given antiretroviral therapy, either interrupted or continuous. As to subset: naive CD4+ CD45RA+ CD45RO- T cells. The receptors were gathered from a pool of human donors with HIV.

This clonotype was counted only a few times. The chain combines TRBV6-5 with TRBJ1-1; D is possibly TRBD1 (5 bases). CDR1 is MNHEY, CDR2 SVGAGI, per germline. This CDR3 region has 15 residues. The V end lost 6 bases, the J end lost 1 base, and 15 bases lay between the germline ends. In DNA, the CDR3 is TGTGCCAGCAGGTCCGGGACGGCGGAGAACACTGAAGCTTTCTTT. It yields the protein CASRSGTAENTEAFF.

At least ten counts were recorded for this clonotype. V and J are TRBV7-6 and TRBJ2-7; TRBD2 aligns across 7 bases. In germline, CDR1 is SGHVS, CDR2 FNYEAQ. This CDR3 spans 20 amino acids. Trimming removed 5 bases from V and 4 bases from J; junction bases left unmatched: 26. The CDR3 protein is CASSLLISGGPGAGVYEQYF. The CDR3 DNA reads as TGTGCCAGCAGCCTACTGATTTCCGGCGGGCCCGGGGCGGGAGTATACGAGCAGTACTTC. The variable domain in full, completed from reference TRBV7-6 and TRBJ2-7, reads GAGVSQSPRYKVTKRGQDVALRCDPISGHVSLYWYRQALGQGPEFLTYFNYEAQQDKSGLPNDRFSAERPEGSISTLTIQRTEQRDSAMYRCASSLLISGGPGAGVYEQYFGPGTRLTVT.

The sample holds many counts of this clonotype. The chain links TRBV2 to TRBJ1-2; D might be TRBD1 (5 bases). V lost 7 bases, J lost 4 bases, and 13 bases lay in between. Looked up from germline, CDR1 is SNHLY and CDR2 is FYNNEI. This CDR3 has 13 residues. The CDR3 is CASTRGVFYGYTF. CDR3 coding DNA: TGTGCCAGCACTCGAGGGGTATTCTATGGCTACACCTTC. The whole variable domain, filled in from reference TRBV2 and TRBJ1-2, reads EPEVTQTPSHQVTQMGQEVILRCVPISNHLYFYWYRQILGQKVEFLVSFYNNEISEKSEIFDDQFSVERPDGSNFTLKIRSTKLEDSAMYFCASTRGVFYGYTFGSGTRLTVV.

Ten or more counts support this clonotype. The chain recombines TRBV7-9 with TRBJ2-2, with 16 bases fitting TRBD2. Looked up from germline, CDR1 is SEHNR and CDR2 is FQNEAQ (reference sequence). V was clipped by 4 bases and J by 3 bases; unmatched bases: 5. This CDR3 spans 18 amino acids. CDR3 DNA sequence: TGTGCCAGCAGCTCGGGACTAGCGGGAGGGCCTGACACCGGGGAGCTGTTTTTT. Protein: CASSSGLAGGPDTGELFF.

In this sample, this clonotype turned up a few times. The chain recombines TRBV11-2 with TRBJ2-6, with D perhaps matching TRBD2 (6 bases). Trimming removed 4 bases at V and 0 bases at J, with 10 bases between. The CDR3 sequence is 16 residues long. Germline CDR1 reads SGHAT; CDR2 reads FQNNGV. The CDR3 here is CASSSGTRSGANVLTF. CDR3 in DNA: TGTGCCAGCAGCTCCGGGACTCGCTCTGGGGCCAACGTCCTGACTTTC.

This clonotype was picked up many times. The chain carries TRBV7-2 and TRBJ2-5; D gene uncertain. This CDR3 region has 13 residues. V lost 5 bases and J lost 5, with 12 bases in between. The germline gives CDR1 SGHTA, CDR2 FQGNSA. In DNA form, the CDR3 reads TGTGCCAGCAGCCTGGGTTTAGGGGAGACCCAGTACTTC. Translating it yields CASSLGLGETQYF.

This clonotype appeared a few times. The genes are TRBV19 and TRBJ2-7, with 8 bases identical to TRBD1. The germline CDR1 and CDR2 sequences are LNHDA and SQIVND (reference sequence). V dropped 1 base and J dropped 3; count of bases not matched to a gene: 8. This CDR3 region has 16 residues. The DNA for the CDR3 is TGTGCCAGTAGTATAGGAACAGTTGGACAGGGCTACGAGCAGTACTTC. Its protein is CASSIGTVGQGYEQYF.

This clonotype was counted many times. The chain combines TRBV10-1 with TRBJ2-3; D is unclear. Germline CDR1 WNHNN, CDR2 SYGVQD (reference sequence). V was cut by 5 bases and J by 0 bases, with 3 bases left in between. The CDR3 extends over 12 amino acids. In nucleotides, the CDR3 is TGCGCCAGCAGTAGCAGCACAGATACGCAGTATTTT. Encoded protein: CASSSSTDTQYF.

This clonotype was seen many times. Compared with germline, one end of the junction differs, possibly owing to a read error. The chain combines TRBV6-1 with TRBJ2-4; no firm D call. This CDR3 spans 12 amino acids. Germline V CDR1 and CDR2: MNHNS, SASEGT. CDR3 sequence reads: CASGDPQNTLYF. DNA for the CDR3: TGTGCCAGCGGTGATCCTCAAAACACCTTGTACTTT.

This clonotype was recorded at least ten times. V usage is TRBV12-3 or TRBV12-4 and J usage is TRBJ1-2, with TRBD1 as a possible D gene (6 bases). The CDR3 extends over 15 amino acids. The germline V and J ends were trimmed by 5 bases and 3 bases, with 16 bases remaining between them. The CDR3 sequence: CASSQRQELYYGYTF. In DNA, the CDR3 is TGTGCCAGCAGTCAGAGACAGGAGCTATACTATGGCTACACCTTC.

The V gene is TRBV6-5, the J gene TRBJ2-3; D may be TRBD1 (6 bases). CDR3 length equals 13 residues. Germline V gene data show CDR1 as MNHEY and CDR2 as SVGAGI. Trimming stripped 6 bases from V and 5 bases from J, with 12 bases between. CDR3 DNA: TGTGCCAGCAGCCCCGAGACAGGAGATACGCAGTATTTT. As protein: CASSPETGDTQYF.

The chain combines TRBV11-2 with TRBJ2-3; a weak D match, TRBD2 (5 bases). V was pared by 5 bases and J by 3 bases, with 12 bases between. Per the germline V gene, CDR1 is SGHAT and CDR2 is FQNNGV. The CDR3 spans 14 residues. As DNA, the CDR3 is TGTGCCAGCAGCCACCGTCCGGGGACAGATACGCAGTATTTT. It is translated as CASSHRPGTDTQYF.

The J gene is TRBJ2-3, the V gene TRBV2; D gene uncertain. V was clipped by 6 bases and J by 3 bases, with 13 bases between them. Germline V gene sequence: CDR1 SNHLY, CDR2 FYNNEI. The length of the CDR3 is 14 residues. The CDR3 here is CASSRASGTDTQYF. The CDR3 DNA reads as TGTGCCAGCAGCCGGGCATCTGGGACAGATACGCAGTATTTT.

The chain links TRBV11-2 to TRBJ2-3, with D perhaps assigned TRBD1 or TRBD2 (5 bases each). Germline CDR1 reads SGHAT; CDR2 reads FQNNGV. The V and J ends lost 2 bases and 1 base respectively, with 25 bases between them. The CDR3 is 20 amino acids. The CDR3 DNA follows: TGTGCCAGCAGCTTAATAGAACCGGCCGGTCTGGGGGATCGCACAGATACGCAGTATTTT. This translates into CASSLIEPAGLGDRTDTQYF.

This clonotype was observed many times. CDR3 sequence reads: CASSQVGLNTEAFF. CDR3 coding DNA: TGTGCCAGCAGCCAAGTGGGCTTGAACACTGAAGCTTTCTTT. This chain links TRBV3-1 with TRBJ1-1; no definite D call. Germline CDR1 LGHDT, CDR2 YNNKEL (reference sequence). The CDR3 has 14 amino acids. The V gene lost 1 base and the J gene lost 0 bases, with 6 bases spanning the gap.

This clonotype showed up many times. The gene calls are TRBV29-1 and TRBJ2-2; possibly TRBD2 for D (5 bases). Germline V CDR1 and CDR2: SQVTM, ANQGSEA. Trimming pared 7 bases from V and 1 base from J, leaving 13 bases between. The CDR3 is 14 amino acids. The CDR3 DNA is TGCAGCGCCGGAGGCCCCAGGAACACCGGGGAGCTGTTTTTT. As protein: CSAGGPRNTGELFF.

In its sample, this clonotype was seen many times. The chain employs TRBV7-2 and TRBJ1-5, with D perhaps matching TRBD1 (6 bases). The CDR3 covers 15 residues. V lost 5 bases, J lost 3 bases, and 14 bases lay in between. Germline V gene sequence: CDR1 SGHTA, CDR2 FQGNSA. Here the CDR3 DNA reads TGTGCCAGCAGCCCACAACAGGGTCCCAATCAGCCCCAGCATTTT. This encodes CASSPQQGPNQPQHF.

This clonotype was detected many times. V and J are TRBV9 and TRBJ2-7; D gene ambiguous. The CDR3 sequence is 14 residues long. Germline loops: CDR1 SGDLS, CDR2 YYNGEE. V shed 3 bases and J shed 7 bases, with 17 bases lying between them. The DNA for the CDR3 is TGTGCCAGCAGCGGCGGACCACTCAATGGGGAGCAGTACTTC. Protein product: CASSGGPLNGEQYF. Looking up the rest from reference TRBV9 and TRBJ2-7 gives the full variable domain: DSGVTQTPKHLITATGQRVTLRCSPRSGDLSVYWYQQSLDQGLQFLIQYYNGEERAKGNILERFSAQQFPDLHSELNLSSLELGDSALYFCASSGGPLNGEQYFGPGTRLTVT.

This clonotype was counted many times. V is TRBV5-6 and J is TRBJ1-2; D may be TRBD1 (5 bases). The CDR3 is 13 amino acids. The germline CDR1 and CDR2 sequences are SGHDT and YYEEEE. V lost 3 bases to trimming and J lost 8 bases, with 14 bases between them. This CDR3 reads CASSYTGAHGYTF. DNA of the CDR3: TGTGCCAGCAGCTATACAGGTGCCCACGGCTACACCTTC.

This clonotype was seen many times. This rearrangement joins TRBV12-3 or TRBV12-4 to TRBJ1-2; a weak D match, TRBD1 (5 bases). This CDR3 is 15 amino acids long. V lost 5 bases to trimming and J lost 2 bases, with 15 bases between them. The CDR3 loop is CASSPRGGSNYGYTF. CDR3 nucleotide sequence: TGTGCCAGCAGTCCCCGGGGGGGGTCGAACTATGGCTACACCTTC.

This clonotype has at least ten counts. The rearrangement uses TRBV7-3 and TRBJ2-7; D not certain. V lost 5 bases to trimming and J lost 3 bases, with 11 bases between them. CDR3 length: 13 amino acids. From germline, CDR1 is SGHTA and CDR2 FQGTGA. CDR3 amino acids: CASSPYPGYEQYF. In DNA form, the CDR3 reads TGTGCCAGCAGCCCCTACCCGGGCTACGAGCAGTACTTC.

Many counts were recorded for this clonotype. The chain uses TRBV20-1 and TRBJ2-1; TRBD2 might be the D (7 bases). This CDR3 contains 14 residues. Trimming left V 2 bases short and J 8 bases short, with 16 bases between. CDR1 and CDR2 (germline): DFQATT, SNEGSKA (reference sequence). CDR3 bases: TGCAGTGCTAGAATGGGGGGGGGCTTGCATGAGCAGTTCTTC. Protein sequence: CSARMGGGLHEQFF.

The chain links TRBV6-6 to TRBJ2-5; D is undetermined. CDR1 is MNHNY and CDR2 is SVGAGI in the germline V gene (reference sequence). V was cut by 7 bases and J by 2 bases, with 14 bases left in between. This CDR3 has 14 amino acids. The CDR3 DNA is TGTGCCAGCACTCAGACCGAGGCTCAAGAGACCCAGTACTTC. Translating it yields CASTQTEAQETQYF.

This clonotype was detected only a few times. This rearrangement joins TRBV3-1 to TRBJ1-2; D gene ambiguous. The V end was cut by 0 bases, the J end by 8 bases, with 13 bases between. The CDR3 sequence is 14 residues long. Per the germline V gene, CDR1 is LGHDT and CDR2 is YNNKEL (reference sequence). The CDR3 is CASSQEAGQRGYTF. CDR3 coding DNA: TGTGCCAGCAGCCAAGAAGCAGGCCAGAGAGGCTACACCTTC.

Ten or more counts support this clonotype. The rearrangement links TRBV4-1 to TRBJ2-7, with a possible D match to TRBD1 (7 bases). This CDR3 has 17 amino acids. Trimming removed 2 bases from V and 4 bases from J, with 21 bases in between. Per germline, CDR1 MGHRA and CDR2 YSYEKL. In DNA, the CDR3 is TGCGCCAGCAGCCAACCGCACCGCGGGACAGAACTTTACGAGCAGTACTTC. Protein: CASSQPHRGTELYEQYF.